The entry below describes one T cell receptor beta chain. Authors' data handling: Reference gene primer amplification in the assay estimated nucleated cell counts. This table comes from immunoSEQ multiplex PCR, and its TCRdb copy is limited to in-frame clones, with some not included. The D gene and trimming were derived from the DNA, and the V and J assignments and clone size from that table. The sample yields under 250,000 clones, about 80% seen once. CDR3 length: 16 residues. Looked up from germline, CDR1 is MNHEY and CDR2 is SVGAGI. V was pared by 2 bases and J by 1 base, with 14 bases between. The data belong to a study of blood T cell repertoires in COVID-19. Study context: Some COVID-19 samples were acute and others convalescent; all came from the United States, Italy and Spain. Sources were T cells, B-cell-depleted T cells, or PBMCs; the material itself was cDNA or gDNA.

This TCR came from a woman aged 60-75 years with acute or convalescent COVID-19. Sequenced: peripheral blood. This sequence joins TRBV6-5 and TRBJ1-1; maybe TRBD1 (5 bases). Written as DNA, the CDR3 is TGTGCCAGCAGTTACAAAACAGGACCTGGGAACACTGAAGCTTTCTTT. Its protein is CASSYKTGPGNTEAFF.